Below are 15 T cell receptor beta chains sequenced from a single sample in a study of blood T cell repertoires in COVID-19. TCRdb's copy holds only in-frame clones and misses some; the assay was immunoSEQ multiplex PCR. The data show around 220,000 clones, about 85% seen once. The sample comprised PBMCs or T cells enriched from blood (not recorded which). Receptors were obtained from a woman aged 25 to 39 with acute COVID-19.

The table lists this clone with a few counts. The CDR3 sequence: CASSQGIVERESSYNEQFF. In nucleotides, the CDR3 is TGTGCCAGCAGCCAAGGAATAGTTGAGAGGGAAAGCTCCTACAATGAGCAGTTCTTC. This chain uses TRBV3-1 (or the pseudogene TRBV3-2) with TRBJ2-1; D is possibly TRBD2 (5 bases). V dropped 1 base and J dropped 0 bases, with 19 bases sitting between them. CDR3 length: 19 residues. Germline V gives CDR1 LGHDT, CDR2 YNNKEL (reference sequence).

Note on this clone: One end of the junction is discordant with germline, which a read error may explain. The J gene is TRBJ2-1, the V gene TRBV7-7; 11 bases fit TRBD1. CDR1 and CDR2 (germline): SSHAT, FNYEAQ (reference sequence). The CDR3 is 15 residues long. The chain's CDR3 is CASSRDRGVYNEQFF. As DNA, the CDR3 is TGTGCTAGCAGCCGGGACAGGGGGGTCTACAATGAGCAGTTCTTC. The entire variable domain, with the rest obtained from reference TRBV7-7 and TRBJ2-1, is as follows: GAGVSQSPRYKVTKRGQDVTLRCDPISSHATLYWYQQALGQGPEFLTYFNYEAQPDKSGLPSDRFSAERPEGSISTLTIQRTEQRDSAMYRCASSRDRGVYNEQFFGPGTRLTVL.

The J gene is TRBJ2-2, the V gene TRBV7-6; 14 bases line up with TRBD2. The CDR3 is 16 amino acids. The ends lost 4 bases at V and 5 bases at J; junction bases unmatched: 3. Germline-derived CDR1 and CDR2 are SGHVS and FNYEAQ. The CDR3 loop reads CASSSGLAGATGELFF. The CDR3 DNA reads TGTGCCAGCAGCTCGGGACTAGCGGGGGCGACCGGGGAGCTGTTTTTT.

This chain links TRBV27 with TRBJ1-1; a possible D gene is TRBD1 (6 bases). Trimming left V 0 bases short and J 1 base short, with 9 bases between. Germline V gene lookup returns CDR1 MNHEY and CDR2 SMNVEV (reference sequence). The CDR3 runs to 15 residues. CDR3 nucleotides: TGTGCCAGCAGTTTATCAGCAGGGGCGAACACTGAAGCTTTCTTT. Protein: CASSLSAGANTEAFF.

The chain links TRBV30 to TRBJ1-2; D is possibly TRBD1 (5 bases). The CDR3 runs to 12 residues. The germline V gene has CDR1 GTSNPN and CDR2 SVGIG (reference sequence). Trimming removed 0 bases from V and 7 bases from J, with 9 bases in between. The CDR3 sequence is CAWSVRGSGYTF. The DNA for the CDR3 is TGTGCCTGGAGTGTACGGGGGAGTGGCTACACCTTC.

This clone appeared once. J is TRBJ1-1 and V is TRBV2, with D possibly being TRBD1 (6 bases). The CDR3 is 16 amino acids. Trimming stripped 7 bases from V and 1 base from J, with 19 bases between. Germline CDR1 reads SNHLY; CDR2 reads FYNNEI. CDR3 sequence (DNA): TGTGCCAGCAACTGGGACACGACTCTTGAGAACACTGAAGCTTTCTTT. The encoded protein is CASNWDTTLENTEAFF.

The rearrangement links TRBV3-1 (or the pseudogene TRBV3-2) to TRBJ2-1; D call uncertain. The CDR3 spans 13 residues. V was trimmed by 3 bases and J by 7 bases, leaving 10 bases between them. The germline V gene encodes CDR1 LGHDT and CDR2 YNNKEL (reference sequence). CDR3 in amino acids: CASSHRGSNEQFF. The CDR3 bases are TGTGCCAGCAGCCATCGCGGTAGTAATGAGCAGTTCTTC.

J is TRBJ2-1 and V is TRBV5-1, with 10 bases lining up with TRBD1. CDR1 is SGHRS, CDR2 YFSETQ, per germline. V trimming: 3 bases; J trimming: 6 bases; junction bases outside the gene matches: 6. The CDR3 covers 15 residues. For the CDR3, the DNA is TGCGCCAGCAGCTATCTGGGACAGGGGCTCAATGAGCAGTTCTTC. It encodes CASSYLGQGLNEQFF.

This clone was counted a single time. The genes are TRBV6-2 or TRBV6-3 and TRBJ2-7, with D perhaps TRBD1 (6 bases). The CDR3 consists of 15 residues. Trimming cost V 6 bases and J 3 bases, with 18 bases left between them. Looked up from germline, CDR1 is MNHEY and CDR2 is SVGEGT. CDR3 in DNA: TGTGCCAGCAGCCCACCGGGGACACCTATCTACGAGCAGTACTTC. This encodes CASSPPGTPIYEQYF.

This clone was seen once. The chain employs TRBV13 and TRBJ2-6, with unresolved D. The V and J ends lost 6 bases and 0 bases respectively, with 6 bases between them. The CDR3 extends over 14 amino acids. CDR1 PRHDT and CDR2 FYEKMQ come from the germline V gene (reference sequence). The CDR3 spells CASSLASGANVLTF. CDR3 in DNA: TGTGCCAGCAGTTTGGCCTCTGGGGCCAACGTCCTGACTTTC.

The chain has TRBV30 and TRBJ2-2; the D gene is possibly TRBD1 (5 bases). The germline V gene encodes CDR1 GTSNPN and CDR2 SVGIG (reference sequence). This CDR3 spans 14 amino acids. Trimming stripped 4 bases from V and 5 bases from J, with 14 bases between. The CDR3 here is CAWNGHLRTGELFF. The DNA of the CDR3 is TGTGCCTGGAACGGACATTTACGGACCGGGGAGCTGTTTTTT.

V usage is TRBV19 and J usage is TRBJ1-5, with 7 bases fitting TRBD1. The CDR3 has 13 residues. The trim removed 6 bases at V and 6 bases at J, leaving 5 bases unmatched. Germline V lookup: CDR1 LNHDA, CDR2 SQIVND (reference sequence). CDR3 coding DNA: TGTGCCAGTAGAAATGACAGGGTTCAGCCCCAGCATTTT. It codes for CASRNDRVQPQHF.

The rearrangement links TRBV10-3 to TRBJ2-2; no clear D. Germline V gene sequence: CDR1 ENHRY, CDR2 SYGVKD. The CDR3 covers 15 residues. V was cut by 0 bases and J by 0 bases, with 5 bases left in between. CDR3 nucleotide sequence: TGTGCCATCAGTGAGTCGAAGCCGAACACCGGGGAGCTGTTTTTT. Amino acid sequence: CAISESKPNTGELFF.

This chain links TRBV18 with TRBJ1-1, with a tentative D call TRBD1 (6 bases). Germline-derived CDR1 and CDR2 are KGHSH and LQKENI. The V and J ends lost 2 bases and 4 bases respectively, with 14 bases between them. The CDR3 spans 15 residues. The DNA for the CDR3 is TGTGCCAGCTCACCAGCAGGGGCGGGGGCCACTGAAGCTTTCTTT. This sequence encodes CASSPAGAGATEAFF.

V is TRBV19 and J is TRBJ2-1; 9 bases map to TRBD2. Germline CDR1 LNHDA, CDR2 SQIVND (reference sequence). The CDR3 is 14 amino acids. The trim removed 7 bases at V and 5 bases at J, leaving 6 bases unmatched. The CDR3 loop is CASTRLAGNNEQFF. In nucleotides, the CDR3 is TGTGCCAGTACCAGGCTAGCGGGAAACAATGAGCAGTTCTTC.